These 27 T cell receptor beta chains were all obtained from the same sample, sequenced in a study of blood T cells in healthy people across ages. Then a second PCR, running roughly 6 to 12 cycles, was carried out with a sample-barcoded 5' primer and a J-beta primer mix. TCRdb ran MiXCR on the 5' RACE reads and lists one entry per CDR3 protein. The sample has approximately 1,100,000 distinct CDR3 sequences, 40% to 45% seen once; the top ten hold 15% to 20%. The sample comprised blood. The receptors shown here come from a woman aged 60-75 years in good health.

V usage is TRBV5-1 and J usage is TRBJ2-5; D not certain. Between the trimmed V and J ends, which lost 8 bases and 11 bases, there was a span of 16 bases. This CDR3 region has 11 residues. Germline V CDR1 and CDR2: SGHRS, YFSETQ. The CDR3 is CASSSDDEQYF. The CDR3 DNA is TGCGCCAGTTCCTCTGACGATGAGCAGTACTTC.

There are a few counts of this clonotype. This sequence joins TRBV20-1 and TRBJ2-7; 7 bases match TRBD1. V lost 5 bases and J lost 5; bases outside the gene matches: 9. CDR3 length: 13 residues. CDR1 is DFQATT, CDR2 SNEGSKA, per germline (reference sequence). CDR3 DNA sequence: TGCAGTGCTCGACGCACAGGGGTCAACGAGCAGTACTTC. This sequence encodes CSARRTGVNEQYF.

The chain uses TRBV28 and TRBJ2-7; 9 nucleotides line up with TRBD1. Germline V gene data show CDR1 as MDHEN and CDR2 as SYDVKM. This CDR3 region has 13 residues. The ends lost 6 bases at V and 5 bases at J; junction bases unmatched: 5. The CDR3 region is CASRGDRANEQYF. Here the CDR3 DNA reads TGTGCCAGCAGAGGGGACAGGGCCAACGAGCAGTACTTC.

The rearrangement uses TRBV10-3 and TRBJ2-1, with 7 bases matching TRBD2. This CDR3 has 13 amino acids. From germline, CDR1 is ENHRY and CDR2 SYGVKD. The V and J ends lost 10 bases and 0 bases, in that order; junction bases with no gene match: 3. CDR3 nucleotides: TGTGCCACGGGGGGAAGCTCCTACAATGAGCAGTTCTTC. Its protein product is CATGGSSYNEQFF.

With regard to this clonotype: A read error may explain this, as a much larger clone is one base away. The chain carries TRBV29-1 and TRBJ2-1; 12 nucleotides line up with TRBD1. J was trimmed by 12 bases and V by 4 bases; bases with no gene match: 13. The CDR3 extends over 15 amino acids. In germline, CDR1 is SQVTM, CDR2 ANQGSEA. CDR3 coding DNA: TGCAGCGTTGCGGGACAGGGGGCCCCTGCCTATGGGCAGTTCTTC. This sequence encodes CSVAGQGAPAYGQFF.

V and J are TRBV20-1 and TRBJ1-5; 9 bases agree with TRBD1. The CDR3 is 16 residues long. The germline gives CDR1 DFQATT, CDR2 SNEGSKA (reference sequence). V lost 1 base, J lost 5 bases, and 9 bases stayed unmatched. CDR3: CSARASDRGPYQPQHF. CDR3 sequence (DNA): TGCAGTGCTAGAGCTTCGGACAGGGGCCCCTATCAGCCCCAGCATTTT.

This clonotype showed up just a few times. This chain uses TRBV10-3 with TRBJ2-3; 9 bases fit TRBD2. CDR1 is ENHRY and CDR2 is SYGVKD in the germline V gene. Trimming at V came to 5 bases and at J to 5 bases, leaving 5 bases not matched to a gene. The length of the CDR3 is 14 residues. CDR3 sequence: CAISMGLAKDTQYF. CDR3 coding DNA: TGTGCCATCAGTATGGGACTAGCAAAAGATACGCAGTATTTT.

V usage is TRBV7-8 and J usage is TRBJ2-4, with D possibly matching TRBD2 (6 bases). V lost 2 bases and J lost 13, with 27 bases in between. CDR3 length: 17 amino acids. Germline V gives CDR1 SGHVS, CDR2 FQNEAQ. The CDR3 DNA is TGTGCCAGCAGCTTATACCCGACTAGTGGGAAAGTTTACAAGCAGTACTTC. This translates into CASSLYPTSGKVYKQYF.

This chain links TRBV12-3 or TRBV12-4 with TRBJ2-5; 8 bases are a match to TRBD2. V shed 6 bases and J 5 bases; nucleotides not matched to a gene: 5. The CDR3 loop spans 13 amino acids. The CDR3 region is CASRTTSVETQYF. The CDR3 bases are TGTGCCAGCAGAACGACTAGCGTGGAGACCCAGTACTTC.

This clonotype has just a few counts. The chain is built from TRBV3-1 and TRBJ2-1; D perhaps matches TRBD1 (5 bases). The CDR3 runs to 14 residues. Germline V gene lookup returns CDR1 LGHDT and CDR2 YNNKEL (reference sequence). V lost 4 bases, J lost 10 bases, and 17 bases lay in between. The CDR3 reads CASSRGPWGIEQFF. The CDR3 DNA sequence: TGTGCCAGCAGCCGAGGTCCGTGGGGCATCGAGCAGTTCTTC.

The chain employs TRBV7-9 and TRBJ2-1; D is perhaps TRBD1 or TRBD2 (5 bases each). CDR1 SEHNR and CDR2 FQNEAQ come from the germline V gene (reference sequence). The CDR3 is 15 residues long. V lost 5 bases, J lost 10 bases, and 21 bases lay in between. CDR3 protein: CASSHPWDGAYEQFF. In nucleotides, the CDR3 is TGTGCCAGCAGCCACCCATGGGACGGGGCCTACGAGCAGTTCTTC.

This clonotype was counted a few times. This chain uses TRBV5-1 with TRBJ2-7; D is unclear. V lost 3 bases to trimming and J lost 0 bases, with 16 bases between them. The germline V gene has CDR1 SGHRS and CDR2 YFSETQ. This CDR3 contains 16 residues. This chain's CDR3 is CASSWELAVSSYEQYF. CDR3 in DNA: TGCGCCAGCAGCTGGGAATTGGCGGTAAGCTCCTACGAGCAGTACTTC.

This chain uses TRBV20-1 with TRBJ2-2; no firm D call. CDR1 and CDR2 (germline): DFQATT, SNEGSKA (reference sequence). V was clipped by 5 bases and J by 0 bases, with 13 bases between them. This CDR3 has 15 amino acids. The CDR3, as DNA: TGCAGTGCTCGACTCGGGCTCACGAACACCGGGGAGCTGTTTTTT. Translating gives CSARLGLTNTGELFF.

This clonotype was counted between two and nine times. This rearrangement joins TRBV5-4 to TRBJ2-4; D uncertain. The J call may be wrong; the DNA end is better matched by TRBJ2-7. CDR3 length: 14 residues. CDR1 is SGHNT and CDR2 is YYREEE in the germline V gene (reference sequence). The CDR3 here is CASSLVWATNEQYF. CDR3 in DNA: TGTGCCAGCAGCTTGGTTTGGGCGACAAACGAGCAGTACTTC.

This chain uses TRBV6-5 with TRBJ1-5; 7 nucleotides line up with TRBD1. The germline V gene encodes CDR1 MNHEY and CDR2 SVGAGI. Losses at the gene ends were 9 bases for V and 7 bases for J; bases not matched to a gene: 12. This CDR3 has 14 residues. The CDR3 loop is CASSGTASGQPQHF. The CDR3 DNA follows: TGTGCCAGTTCGGGGACAGCCTCCGGCCAGCCCCAGCATTTT.

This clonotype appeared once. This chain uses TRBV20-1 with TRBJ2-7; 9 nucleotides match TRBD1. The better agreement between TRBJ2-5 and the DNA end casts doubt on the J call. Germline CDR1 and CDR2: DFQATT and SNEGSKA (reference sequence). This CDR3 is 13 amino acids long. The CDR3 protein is CSVATGGSETQYF. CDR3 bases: TGCAGTGTCGCAACAGGGGGCTCGGAGACCCAGTACTTC.

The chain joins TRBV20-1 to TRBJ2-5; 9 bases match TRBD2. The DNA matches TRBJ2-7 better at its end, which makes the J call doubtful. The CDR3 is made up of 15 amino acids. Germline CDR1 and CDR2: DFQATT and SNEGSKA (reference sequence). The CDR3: CSARDSNSGSYEQYF. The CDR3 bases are TGCAGTGCTAGAGATTCAAATAGCGGGAGTTACGAGCAGTACTTC.

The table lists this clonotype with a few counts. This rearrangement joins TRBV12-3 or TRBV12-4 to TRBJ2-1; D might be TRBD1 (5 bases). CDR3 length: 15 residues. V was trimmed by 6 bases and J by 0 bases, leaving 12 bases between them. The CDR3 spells CASSKTANSYNEQFF. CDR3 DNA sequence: TGTGCCAGCAGCAAGACAGCTAACTCCTACAATGAGCAGTTCTTC.

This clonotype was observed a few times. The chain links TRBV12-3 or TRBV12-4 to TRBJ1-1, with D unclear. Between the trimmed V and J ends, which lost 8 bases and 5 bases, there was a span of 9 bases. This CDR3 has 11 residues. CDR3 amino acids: CASVFWTEAFF. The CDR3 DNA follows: TGTGCCAGCGTGTTTTGGACTGAAGCTTTCTTT.

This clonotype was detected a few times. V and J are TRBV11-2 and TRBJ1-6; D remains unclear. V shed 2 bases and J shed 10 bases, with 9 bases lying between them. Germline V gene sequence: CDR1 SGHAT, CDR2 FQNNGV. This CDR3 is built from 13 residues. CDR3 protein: CASSLSLGSPLHF. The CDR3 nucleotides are TGTGCCAGCAGCTTATCGCTAGGCTCACCCCTCCACTTT.

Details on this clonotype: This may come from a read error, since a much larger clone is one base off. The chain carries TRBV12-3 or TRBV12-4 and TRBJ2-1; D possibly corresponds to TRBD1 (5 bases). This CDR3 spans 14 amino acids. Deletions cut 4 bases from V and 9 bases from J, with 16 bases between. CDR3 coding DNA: TGTGCCAGCAGTTGGGGCGTTAAGCAGGGTGAGCAGTTCTTC. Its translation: CASSWGVKQGEQFF.

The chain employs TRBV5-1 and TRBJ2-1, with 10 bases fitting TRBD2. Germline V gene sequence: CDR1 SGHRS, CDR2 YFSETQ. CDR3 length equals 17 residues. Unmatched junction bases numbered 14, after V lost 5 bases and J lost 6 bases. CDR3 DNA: TGCGCCAGCAGTCCACGTCCCTCAGCGGGAGGGATCAATGAGCAGTTCTTC. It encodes CASSPRPSAGGINEQFF.

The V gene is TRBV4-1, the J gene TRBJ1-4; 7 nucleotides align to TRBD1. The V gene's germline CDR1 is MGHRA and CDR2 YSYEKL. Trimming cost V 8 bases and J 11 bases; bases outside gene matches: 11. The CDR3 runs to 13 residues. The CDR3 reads CASRDRAWDKLFF. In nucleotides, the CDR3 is TGCGCCAGCCGCGACAGGGCATGGGATAAACTGTTTTTT.

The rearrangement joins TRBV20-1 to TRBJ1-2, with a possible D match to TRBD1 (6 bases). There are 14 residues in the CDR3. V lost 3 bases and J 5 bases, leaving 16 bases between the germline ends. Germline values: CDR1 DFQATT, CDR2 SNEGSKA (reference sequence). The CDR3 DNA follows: TGCAGTGCTAGTTCCACCGGGGGCCAATATGGCTACACCTTC. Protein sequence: CSASSTGGQYGYTF.

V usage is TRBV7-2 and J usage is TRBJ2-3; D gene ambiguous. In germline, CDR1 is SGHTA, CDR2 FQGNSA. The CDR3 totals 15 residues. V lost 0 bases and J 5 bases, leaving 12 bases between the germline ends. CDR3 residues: CASSLAVVVVDTQYF. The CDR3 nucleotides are TGTGCCAGCAGCTTAGCGGTAGTTGTGGTAGATACGCAGTATTTT.

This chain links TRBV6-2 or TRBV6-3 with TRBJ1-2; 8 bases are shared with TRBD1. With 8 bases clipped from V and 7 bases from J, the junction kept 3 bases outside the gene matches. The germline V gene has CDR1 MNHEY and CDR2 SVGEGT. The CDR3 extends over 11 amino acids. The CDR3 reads CASGQGFGYTF. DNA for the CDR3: TGTGCCAGCGGACAGGGATTTGGCTACACCTTC.

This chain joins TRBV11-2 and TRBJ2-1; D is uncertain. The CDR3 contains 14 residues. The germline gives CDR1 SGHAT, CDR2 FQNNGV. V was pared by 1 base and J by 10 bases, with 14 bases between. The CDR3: CASSLVSPKGEQFF. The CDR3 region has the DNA TGTGCCAGCAGCTTAGTTTCGCCCAAAGGCGAGCAGTTCTTC.